Listed below are T cell receptor beta chains from one sample, sequenced in a study of cytomegalovirus exposure and HLA in healthy donors. Libraries were prepared by immunoSEQ multiplex PCR; TCRdb keeps only in-frame clonotypes and omits some of them. Of over 110,000 clones listed, about 88% are singletons. Sequences were obtained from PBMCs. These receptors were taken from a man between 18 and 29 years old in good health and CMV-seropositive. CDR3s leave out the opening cysteine and the closing phenylalanine or tryptophan.

TRBJ1-5	TRBV6-4	ASSEHPRGSEDNQPQH
TRBJ1-2	TRBV9	ASSGGQTYYGYT
TRBJ1-1	TRBV18	ASSRDTNTEAF
TRBJ1-5	TRBV11-2	ASSLQGNNNQPQH
TRBJ1-5	TRBV6-1	ASSTGGDQPQH
TRBJ1-5	TRBV27	ARKRDRGAPSPPSNQPQH
TRBJ1-2	TRBV27	ASSLIQSRVSSYYGYT
TRBJ2-1	TRBV27	ASSLPGAGSYNEQF
TRBJ2-1	TRBV6-4	ASSDFGSNEQF
TRBJ1-1	TRBV6-5	ASSYSGVSTEAF
TRBJ2-3	TRBV27	ASGLADGTDTQY
TRBJ2-3	TRBV5-1	ASSSGGGDTQY
TRBJ2-7	TRBV9	ASSVVASGPPYEQY
TRBJ1-2	TRBV7-9	ASTGGGTGILYGYT
TRBJ2-7	TRBV30	AQAGRSYEQY
TRBJ1-3	TRBV5-1	ASSDAGVAGNTIY
TRBJ2-7	TRBV20-1	SAGSYEQY
TRBJ1-3	TRBV6-5	ASSYRQTLGNTIY
TRBJ1-2	TRBV29-1	SVEDHSYGYT
TRBJ2-5	TRBV11-3	ASSLGNLGETQY
TRBJ1-1	TRBV19	ASRVSTGSAEAF
TRBJ1-4	TRBV18	ASSPRQINEKLF
TRBJ1-1	TRBV7-9	ASSGGLNTEAF
TRBJ1-6	TRBV19	ASSINRDRADSPLH
TRBJ2-3	TRBV30	AWAAGEGADTQY
TRBJ2-5	TRBV14	ASSLRDSYSTVY